This T cell receptor beta chain was captured by sequencing in a study of blood T cell repertoires in COVID-19. The assay was immunoSEQ multiplex PCR, and TCRdb's table has in-frame clones only and misses some. The data show about 230,000 clones, about 91% seen once. Germline V gene sequence: CDR1 SQVTM, CDR2 ANQGSEA. This CDR3 has 18 amino acids. The V segment lost 0 bases and the J segment 4 bases; nucleotides outside the gene matches: 11. Which cohort a participant joined came from the clinical history participants gave. This TCR derives from a woman between 35 and 50 years old with acute COVID-19. The specimen was PBMCs or T cells enriched from blood (not recorded which). The J gene is TRBJ2-3, the V gene TRBV29-1; 12 bases are shared with TRBD2. The CDR3 region is CSVEDPMELAGGPDTQYF. The CDR3 DNA is TGCAGCGTTGAAGATCCAATGGAACTAGCGGGGGGCCCAGATACGCAGTATTTT.